The T cell receptor (beta chain) under discussion was sequenced for a study of metastatic and nonmetastatic thyroid tumors. Study information: Repertoire comparison spanned blood and tumor or nodule tissue of malignant and benign thyroid patients. Study-level findings and limits: Benign nodules reportedly had significantly lower TCR beta diversity than malignant thyroid tumors in blood and tumor.

The CDR3 has 17 residues. The V gene's germline CDR1 is MNHEY and CDR2 SVGAGI. V lost 5 bases to trimming and J lost 7 bases; unmatched junction nucleotides: 18. Ahead of thyroid surgery, no patient had received treatment of any kind. In the original analysis: For papillary thyroid cancer, a distant-metastasis classifier was constructed from CDR3 differences observed across clinicopathological groups. TCRdb reanalyzed the PCR reads with MiXCR. The V and J calls shown here were made by TCRdb, not taken from the authors' results. Of tens of thousands of clones detected, around 4% appear once; the ten largest clones hold around a tenth. Concerning this clone itself: Its antigen remains unknown.

This clonotype was sampled from a female donor with papillary thyroid cancer or a benign thyroid nodule (not recorded which). Some clones in this sample may be carry-over from other donors' samples. Sequenced: blood. V gene TRBV6-5 combines with J gene TRBJ2-3, with 7 bases matching TRBD2. The CDR3 DNA is TGTGCCAGCAGTACTATGCCAGCAGCAGAGGGACTATATACGCAGTATTTT. It translates to CASSTMPAAEGLYTQYF.